The entry below gives a single T cell receptor beta chain sequence along with its context. This sample is part of a study of cytotoxic CD8 clonotypes in ibrutinib-treated CLL. On the study more broadly: Response specimens were obtained following a median treatment duration of roughly 11 months, with a range of 6 to 36.

The protocol was immunoSEQ multiplex PCR, while the TCRdb copy is restricted to in-frame clones and leaves out a portion. The table shows approximately 5,900 clones, with about four fifths occurring only once. Germline lookup yields CDR1 SGHTA and CDR2 FQGNSA. The CDR3 length is 16 residues. The junction had 7 bases not matched to a gene; V was cut back by 4 bases and J by 2 bases. This chain connects TRBV7-2 to TRBJ2-1; 8 bases are shared with TRBD1. The sample in question was PBMCs, obtained before ibrutinib treatment. The sequence came from a human donor with chronic lymphocytic leukemia. The CDR3 spells CASSSRAGGAYNEQFF. The CDR3 DNA reads TGTGCCAGCAGCTCGCGAGCAGGGGGCGCCTACAATGAGCAGTTCTTC.